A single sample is the source of the 2 T cell receptor beta chains below, sequenced in a study of radiation and T cells in renal cell carcinoma. Some clones are missing from TCRdb's copy, which holds only in-frame ones; the method was immunoSEQ multiplex PCR. Among more than 120,000 clones listed, 65% to 90% were seen once. Indicated time point: blood 4 weeks post-SBRT, at nephrectomy. Treatment denoted: 15 Gy SBRT to primary tumor, nephrectomy 4 weeks later. This specimen was blood, taken from a patient whose treatment included radiotherapy and nephrectomy. All receptors come from a woman between 50 and 59 years old with renal cell carcinoma.

V usage is TRBV20-1 and J usage is TRBJ2-5; D not certain. Trimming shortened V by 4 bases and J by 5 bases, and 8 bases separated the two germline ends. The CDR3 runs to 11 residues. Germline V gene sequence: CDR1 DFQATT, CDR2 SNEGSKA (reference sequence). CDR3: CSAKPRETQYF. Here the CDR3 DNA reads TGCAGTGCTAAGCCTCGGGAGACCCAGTACTTC.

The chain couples TRBV25-1 to TRBJ2-7, with unresolved D. Germline-derived CDR1 and CDR2 are MGHDK and SYGVNS. V lost 5 bases and J 0 bases, leaving 2 bases between the germline ends. The CDR3 runs to 11 residues. CDR3 in amino acids: CASSLSYEQYF. The DNA of the CDR3 is TGTGCCAGCAGTCTCTCCTACGAGCAGTACTTC.